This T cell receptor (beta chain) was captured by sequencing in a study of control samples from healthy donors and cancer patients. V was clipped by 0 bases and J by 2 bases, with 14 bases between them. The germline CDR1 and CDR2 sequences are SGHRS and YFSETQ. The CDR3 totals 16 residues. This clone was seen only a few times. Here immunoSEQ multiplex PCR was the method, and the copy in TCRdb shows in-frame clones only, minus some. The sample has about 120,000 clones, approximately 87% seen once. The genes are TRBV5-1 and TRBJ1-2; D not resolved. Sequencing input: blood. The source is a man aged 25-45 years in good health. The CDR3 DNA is TGCGCCAGCAGCTTGGAAAACGCCGGGATCAACTATGGCTACACCTTC. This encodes CASSLENAGINYGYTF.